The 28 T cell receptor beta chains listed next were all sequenced from one sample in a study of blood T cell repertoires in COVID-19. TCRdb's table, derived via immunoSEQ multiplex PCR, lists solely in-frame clones and lacks some. The sample consists of 200,000 to 250,000 clones, around 86% of them appearing once. Material: peripheral blood. Receptor source: a woman aged 45-65 years with COVID-19, enrolled during active disease.

This clone was seen a handful of times. The chain is built from TRBV4-3 and TRBJ1-1; 8 nucleotides line up with TRBD1. The V and J ends lost 0 bases and 0 bases, in that order; junction bases with no gene match: 6. The germline V gene has CDR1 LGHNA and CDR2 YSLEER. The CDR3 spans 17 residues. CDR3 loop: CASSQEHEDRVNTEAFF. The CDR3 DNA sequence: TGCGCCAGCAGCCAAGAGCATGAGGACAGGGTGAACACTGAAGCTTTCTTT.

This chain connects TRBV19 to TRBJ2-7; the D gene is possibly TRBD1 (5 bases). The CDR3 runs to 13 residues. V was pared by 1 base and J by 6 bases, with 10 bases between. CDR1 and CDR2 from the germline V gene are LNHDA and SQIVND (reference sequence). The CDR3, as DNA: TGTGCCAGTAGTATAGTGGGGCGGCTCGAGCAGTACTTC. As protein: CASSIVGRLEQYF.

The chain couples TRBV27 to TRBJ1-2; a possible D gene is TRBD1 (6 bases). The CDR3 is 15 amino acids. Trimming left V 0 bases short and J 8 bases short, with 16 bases between. CDR1 is MNHEY and CDR2 is SMNVEV in the germline V gene (reference sequence). Here the CDR3 reads CASSLSVSGEGGYTF. In DNA form, the CDR3 reads TGTGCCAGCAGTTTATCGGTATCAGGGGAGGGAGGCTACACCTTC.

The chain is built from TRBV18 and TRBJ1-2; D not certain. The CDR3 loop spans 13 amino acids. The V end lost 8 bases, the J end lost 3 bases, and 13 bases lay between the germline ends. Germline CDR1 and CDR2: KGHSH and LQKENI. The CDR3 loop reads CASAPNPDYGYTF. For the CDR3, the DNA is TGTGCCAGCGCCCCCAATCCAGACTATGGCTACACCTTC.

This clone was observed at least ten times. This sequence joins TRBV19 and TRBJ2-2; no firm D call. This CDR3 region has 15 residues. V was trimmed by 3 bases and J by 1 base, leaving 9 bases between them. The germline gives CDR1 LNHDA, CDR2 SQIVND (reference sequence). In DNA form, the CDR3 reads TGTGCCAGTAGTATCATAGTCGTGAACACCGGGGAGCTGTTTTTT. This translates into CASSIIVVNTGELFF. Using reference TRBV19 and TRBJ2-2 for the parts outside the CDR3, the full variable domain is DGGITQSPKYLFRKEGQNVTLSCEQNLNHDAMYWYRQDPGQGLRLIYYSQIVNDFQKGDIAEGYSVSREKKESFPLTVTSAQKNPTAFYLCASSIIVVNTGELFFGEGSRLTVL.

This chain uses TRBV27 with TRBJ1-1; D remains ambiguous. The CDR3 has 16 amino acids. Germline V gene sequence: CDR1 MNHEY, CDR2 SMNVEV (reference sequence). V gave up 3 bases and J gave up 1 base, with 15 bases separating them. CDR3 bases: TGTGCCAGCAGTTTCGGGTTTGTACGCAGGAACACTGAAGCTTTCTTT. It translates to CASSFGFVRRNTEAFF.

This chain connects TRBV10-3 to TRBJ2-1; the D is unclear. The V gene's germline CDR1 is ENHRY and CDR2 SYGVKD. The CDR3 extends over 15 amino acids. V was cut by 0 bases and J by 7 bases, with 13 bases left in between. CDR3 sequence reads: CAISESGFLRNEQFF. In DNA form, the CDR3 reads TGTGCCATCAGTGAGTCGGGCTTCTTAAGGAATGAGCAGTTCTTC.

The chain carries TRBV3-1 (or the pseudogene TRBV3-2) and TRBJ2-7; 7 bases map to TRBD1. Germline V CDR1 and CDR2: LGHDT, YNNKEL (reference sequence). This CDR3 has 15 residues. Germline trimming cut 5 bases from V and 2 bases from J; bases unmatched to any gene: 9. CDR3 DNA: TGTGCCAGCAGCTGGATACAGGGGTTACCCTACGAGCAGTACTTC. Protein sequence: CASSWIQGLPYEQYF.

The chain employs TRBV7-3 and TRBJ2-1; 10 bases line up with TRBD1. Germline V gives CDR1 SGHTA, CDR2 FQGTGA. CDR3 length equals 15 residues. Losses at the gene ends were 2 bases for V and 5 bases for J; bases not matched to a gene: 3. The CDR3 region is CASSLQGQGNNEQFF. DNA of the CDR3: TGTGCCAGCAGCTTACAGGGACAGGGGAACAATGAGCAGTTCTTC.

The rearrangement uses TRBV30 and TRBJ2-1; 8 nucleotides line up with TRBD1. Trimming cost V 1 base and J 4 bases; bases outside gene matches: 3. This CDR3 is 14 amino acids long. Germline V CDR1 and CDR2: GTSNPN, SVGIG (reference sequence). CDR3 nucleotide sequence: TGTGCCTGGAGTGGTGGACAGGGATACAATGAGCAGTTCTTC. Translated: CAWSGGQGYNEQFF.

V and J are TRBV7-2 and TRBJ2-3, with D tentatively TRBD2 (5 bases). The CDR3 covers 16 residues. Germline V gene data show CDR1 as SGHTA and CDR2 as FQGNSA. The V gene lost 5 bases and the J gene lost 1 base, with 16 bases spanning the gap. CDR3 protein: CASSRAGVRGTDTQYF. The CDR3 coding sequence is TGTGCCAGCAGCCGCGCGGGTGTGAGGGGCACAGATACGCAGTATTTT.

CDR3 sequence (DNA): TGTGCCACCAGTGGTTCTAGCGGGGAGCTCACAGATACGCAGTATTTT. Amino acids: CATSGSSGELTDTQYF. The chain joins TRBV24-1 to TRBJ2-3; 9 nucleotides align to TRBD2. The CDR3 covers 16 residues. After removal of 5 bases from V and 2 bases from J, the junction contained 7 bases not matched to a gene. Looked up from germline, CDR1 is KGHDR and CDR2 is SFDVKD.

The CDR3 DNA reads as TGTGCCAGCAGTTTTCCGGGGGAGGTTCAGTACTTC. Its protein is CASSFPGEVQYF. This rearrangement joins TRBV12-3 or TRBV12-4 to TRBJ2-4; D might be TRBD2 (6 bases). This CDR3 comprises 12 residues. The V end was cut by 3 bases, the J end by 11 bases, with 11 bases between.

This clone has a single count. J is TRBJ2-3 and V is TRBV7-2; 10 bases line up with TRBD2. V shed 6 bases, J shed 2 bases, and the junction held 5 bases outside the gene matches. From germline, CDR1 is SGHTA and CDR2 FQGNSA. CDR3 length: 15 residues. The CDR3 coding sequence is TGTGCCAGCAGACTCACTAGCGGGGCCACAGATACGCAGTATTTT. This translates into CASRLTSGATDTQYF. The variable domain in full, completed from reference TRBV7-2 and TRBJ2-3, reads GAGVSQSPSNKVTEKGKDVELRCDPISGHTALYWYRQSLGQGLEFLIYFQGNSAPDKSGLPSDRFSAERTGGSVSTLTIQRTQQEDSAVYLCASRLTSGATDTQYFGPGTRLTVL.

The chain carries TRBV10-2 and TRBJ2-3; TRBD2 matches 11 bases. V was clipped by 6 bases and J by 3 bases; unmatched bases: 14. The CDR3 runs 18 residues. CDR1 WSHSY and CDR2 SAAADI come from the germline V gene. CDR3 DNA sequence: TGCGCCAGCAGCCCCGTGGCTAGCGGGGGGTTTCGAACAGATACGCAGTATTTT. It is translated as CASSPVASGGFRTDTQYF.

This clone has only one observation. The gene calls are TRBV19 and TRBJ1-2; TRBD1 agrees at 7 bases. The V gene's germline CDR1 is LNHDA and CDR2 SQIVND (reference sequence). The CDR3 consists of 14 residues. Trimming took 6 bases from V and 4 from J; bases not matched to a gene: 8. CDR3 nucleotide sequence: TGTGCCAGTAGCATCGGGACAGTTTCCTATGGCTACACCTTC. This translates into CASSIGTVSYGYTF.

CDR3 region: CASSLGGVRETQYF. Written as DNA, the CDR3 is TGTGCCAGCAGCTTAGGCGGGGTCAGAGAGACCCAGTACTTC. This chain joins TRBV11-2 and TRBJ2-5; possibly TRBD2 for D (6 bases). Germline V gene sequence: CDR1 SGHAT, CDR2 FQNNGV. This CDR3 comprises 14 residues. The V gene lost 1 base and the J gene lost 4 bases, with 10 bases spanning the gap.

This sequence joins TRBV7-8 and TRBJ2-7, with D possibly matching TRBD2 (6 bases). Trimming took 6 bases from V and 6 from J, leaving 12 bases between them. In germline, CDR1 is SGHVS, CDR2 FQNEAQ. This CDR3 region has 12 residues. DNA for the CDR3: TGTGCCAGCAGGTGGAGGGCGAGCGAGCAGTACGTC. It translates to CASRWRASEQYV.

V and J are TRBV12-5 and TRBJ1-1, with TRBD1 as a possible D gene (6 bases). The V gene's germline CDR1 is LGHNT and CDR2 FRNRAP. CDR3 length equals 14 residues. The V and J ends lost 6 bases and 0 bases respectively, with 11 bases between them. As DNA, the CDR3 is TGTGCTAGTGGACTCCGGACAGTGAACACTGAAGCTTTCTTT. It specifies CASGLRTVNTEAFF.

The gene calls are TRBV5-8 and TRBJ2-7; TRBD2 is a possible D gene (5 bases). The CDR3 extends over 12 amino acids. Germline-derived CDR1 and CDR2 are SGHTS and YDEGEE. Trimming stripped 1 base from V and 4 bases from J, with 6 bases between. CDR3 region: CASSLRRYEQYF. In DNA, the CDR3 is TGTGCCAGCAGCTTGAGGAGGTACGAGCAGTACTTC.

The rearrangement links TRBV11-2 to TRBJ2-6; D is uncertain. The germline gives CDR1 SGHAT, CDR2 FQNNGV. The CDR3 covers 14 residues. V lost 4 bases and J 0 bases, leaving 4 bases between the germline ends. CDR3 coding DNA: TGTGCCAGCAGCTACAGCTCTGGGGCCAACGTCCTGACTTTC. Translated: CASSYSSGANVLTF.

This chain uses TRBV24-1 with TRBJ2-5; 8 nucleotides agree with TRBD1. Germline values: CDR1 KGHDR, CDR2 SFDVKD. The CDR3 extends over 18 amino acids. The V segment lost 3 bases and the J segment 5 bases; nucleotides outside the gene matches: 16. This chain's CDR3 is CATSDPGQGAHSSETQYF. CDR3 coding DNA: TGTGCCACCAGTGATCCGGGTCAGGGGGCGCATTCTTCGGAGACCCAGTACTTC.

The chain employs TRBV5-4 and TRBJ2-5; perhaps TRBD1 as D (6 bases). Trimming took 4 bases from V and 1 from J, leaving 11 bases between them. Germline loops: CDR1 SGHNT, CDR2 YYREEE (reference sequence). CDR3 length: 14 residues. CDR3: CASSLGQFQETQYF. The CDR3 DNA follows: TGTGCCAGCAGCCTAGGACAGTTCCAAGAGACCCAGTACTTC.

The CDR3 sequence: CASSVGPGNYGYTF. CDR3 nucleotides: TGTGCCAGCAGCGTAGGACCAGGAAATTATGGCTACACCTTC. This rearrangement joins TRBV9 to TRBJ1-2; D is unresolved. This CDR3 is built from 14 residues. Germline V lookup: CDR1 SGDLS, CDR2 YYNGEE. The germline V and J ends were trimmed by 0 bases and 5 bases, with 11 bases remaining between them. Full variable domain (rest looked up from reference TRBV9 and TRBJ1-2): DSGVTQTPKHLITATGQRVTLRCSPRSGDLSVYWYQQSLDQGLQFLIQYYNGEERAKGNILERFSAQQFPDLHSELNLSSLELGDSALYFCASSVGPGNYGYTFGSGTRLTVV.

The genes are TRBV6-2 or TRBV6-3 and TRBJ2-7; 9 bases are shared with TRBD2. J gave up 3 bases and V 2 bases, and 8 bases lay outside the gene matches. CDR1 is MNHEY and CDR2 is SVGEGT in the germline V gene. This CDR3 has 16 amino acids. The CDR3 DNA is TGTGCCAGCAGTTACCCTCGGCGGGGGGGCCTCTACGAGCAGTACGTC. Its protein is CASSYPRRGGLYEQYV.

This chain joins TRBV5-4 and TRBJ1-3; possible D gene TRBD1, 6 bases. The V end lost 4 bases, the J end lost 2 bases, and 10 bases lay between the germline ends. Looked up from germline, CDR1 is SGHNT and CDR2 is YYREEE (reference sequence). This CDR3 spans 14 amino acids. CDR3 sequence reads: CASSANRAGNTIYF. In nucleotides, the CDR3 is TGTGCCAGCAGCGCGAACAGGGCTGGAAACACCATATATTTT.

The V and J genes are TRBV5-5 and TRBJ2-7; 7 bases line up with TRBD1. Germline trimming cut 0 bases from V and 0 bases from J; bases unmatched to any gene: 12. The CDR3 spans 18 residues. In germline, CDR1 is SGHKS, CDR2 YYEKEE (reference sequence). CDR3 sequence (DNA): TGTGCCAGCAGCTTGGTGGGGGACAGTTTCCCTAGCTCCTACGAGCAGTACGTC. Residues: CASSLVGDSFPSSYEQYV.

The sample holds many counts of this clone. The V gene is TRBV23-1, the J gene TRBJ2-1, with a possible D match to TRBD2 (6 bases). TRBV23-1 is an open reading frame, and its role is uncertain. The CDR3 has 14 amino acids. V shed 8 bases and J shed 0 bases, with 11 bases lying between them. The CDR3 coding sequence is TGCGCCAGCGGGACTGAGGCCTCCTACAATGAGCAGTTCTTC. Its protein is CASGTEASYNEQFF.